Presented here are 17 T cell receptor beta chains from one specimen sequenced in a study of blood T cells in healthy people across ages. A sample-barcoded 5' primer and a J-beta primer mix were used in a second PCR of about 7 to 12 cycles. TCRdb re-called the 5' RACE reads through MiXCR, storing one row per CDR3 protein. Of more than 450,000 distinct CDR3 sequences in the sample, about a quarter were seen once. Separately, the same data were catalogued under a study of T cells of mothers and their children.

The sequencing sample was made of blood. The receptor set was obtained from a boy aged 2 to 10 in good health.

Ten or more counts support this clonotype. The V and J genes are TRBV18 and TRBJ2-1; TRBD1 agrees at 9 bases. V lost 3 bases, J lost 12 bases, and 9 bases stayed unmatched. CDR3 length: 14 residues. Per the germline V gene, CDR1 is KGHSH and CDR2 is LQKENI. Here the CDR3 reads CASSPAGQGSGQFF. The CDR3 DNA reads TGTGCCAGCTCACCGGCGGGACAGGGCTCGGGGCAGTTCTTC.

The chain joins TRBV12-3 or TRBV12-4 to TRBJ1-3; unclear D gene. This CDR3 comprises 15 residues. V gave up 6 bases and J gave up 2 bases, with 14 bases separating them. CDR3: CASRQLGRAGNTIYF. CDR3 in DNA: TGTGCCAGCAGACAGCTGGGAAGGGCTGGAAACACCATATATTTT.

The CDR3 DNA sequence: TGTGCCAGCAGCTTAGGCGGCACTAGCGGGGGGTTATCGCAGTTCTTC. Protein product: CASSLGGTSGGLSQFF. The V and J genes are TRBV7-8 and TRBJ2-1; TRBD2 agrees at 12 bases. V shed 1 base and J 12 bases; nucleotides not matched to a gene: 10. CDR1 is SGHVS and CDR2 is FQNEAQ in the germline V gene. The CDR3 length is 16 residues.

This clonotype was counted between two and nine times. The rearrangement uses TRBV3-1 and TRBJ2-5; a possible D gene is TRBD1 (5 bases). CDR1 is LGHDT and CDR2 is YNNKEL in the germline V gene (reference sequence). Trimming took 0 bases from V and 6 from J, leaving 17 bases between them. The CDR3 has 16 residues. The CDR3 loop is CASSQDLSQGRQTQYF. For the CDR3, the DNA is TGTGCCAGCAGCCAAGATCTATCGCAGGGAAGACAGACCCAGTACTTC.

The gene calls are TRBV30 and TRBJ2-1, with 8 bases lining up with TRBD2. The CDR3 covers 11 residues. J lost 10 bases, V lost 7 bases, and 6 bases had no gene match. Germline V gene lookup returns CDR1 GTSNPN and CDR2 SVGIG (reference sequence). DNA of the CDR3: TGTGCCTTCGGGGGGGGCTCGGAGCAGTTCTTC. Its protein is CAFGGGSEQFF. Filled out from reference TRBV30 and TRBJ2-1, the complete variable domain reads SQTIHQWPATLVQPVGSPLSLECTVEGTSNPNLYWYRQAAGRGLQLLFYSVGIGQISSEVPQNLSASRPQDRQFILSSKKLLLSDSGFYLCAFGGGSEQFFGPGTRLTVL.

The chain couples TRBV29-1 to TRBJ1-2, with unresolved D. Germline CDR1 is SQVTM and CDR2 is ANQGSEA. The CDR3 covers 11 residues. The ends were cut back, 4 bases at V and 7 bases at J, with 10 bases in the middle. CDR3: CSVGTGGGYTF. Here the CDR3 DNA reads TGCAGCGTTGGTACGGGAGGTGGCTACACCTTC.

V is TRBV11-2 and J is TRBJ2-4, with 11 bases fitting TRBD2. The CDR3 is 18 residues long. Germline loops: CDR1 SGHAT, CDR2 FQNNGV. With 5 bases clipped from V and 6 bases from J, the junction kept 15 bases outside the gene matches. CDR3 sequence (DNA): TGTGCCAGCAGCCTCGAGGCCTTAGCGGGGGGGCCTGGAAACATTCAGTACTTC. Translation: CASSLEALAGGPGNIQYF.

This clonotype was detected ten times or more. V usage is TRBV29-1 and J usage is TRBJ2-4; no firm D call. Germline V gene sequence: CDR1 SQVTM, CDR2 ANQGSEA. The CDR3 length is 15 residues. The V and J ends lost 2 bases and 1 base respectively, with 12 bases between them. The CDR3 nucleotides are TGCAGCGTTGAACTCAGCGTCGGGGCCAAAAACATTCAGTACTTC. Its protein is CSVELSVGAKNIQYF.

In this sample, this clonotype turned up a few times. The J gene is TRBJ2-7, the V gene TRBV12-3 or TRBV12-4, with TRBD1 matching over 10 bases. Trimming at V came to 6 bases and at J to 7 bases, leaving 12 bases not matched to a gene. This CDR3 comprises 15 residues. DNA for the CDR3: TGTGCCAGCAGCCGCGGGGGACAGGGGAATATGGAGCAGTACTTC. Its translation: CASSRGGQGNMEQYF.

This clonotype has just one count. The chain employs TRBV20-1 and TRBJ1-1; possibly TRBD1 for D (6 bases). Trimming left V 4 bases short and J 4 bases short, with 16 bases between. Germline CDR1 DFQATT, CDR2 SNEGSKA (reference sequence). This CDR3 has 14 amino acids. DNA of the CDR3: TGCAGTGCTACTGTTCCGGGGGGCACCACTGAAGCTTTCTTT. Its protein product is CSATVPGGTTEAFF.

The J gene is TRBJ2-3, the V gene TRBV20-1; TRBD2 matches 7 bases. The trim removed 4 bases at V and 2 bases at J, leaving 9 bases unmatched. This CDR3 is 15 amino acids long. CDR1 and CDR2 from the germline V gene are DFQATT and SNEGSKA (reference sequence). The CDR3 spells CSATSSGTNTDTQYF. CDR3 bases: TGCAGTGCTACCTCCTCCGGGACTAACACAGATACGCAGTATTTT.

The gene calls are TRBV19 and TRBJ1-1; weak D call: TRBD1 (6 bases). The CDR3 is made up of 15 amino acids. CDR1 is LNHDA, CDR2 SQIVND, per germline (reference sequence). Trimming stripped 3 bases from V and 1 base from J, with 12 bases between. CDR3 loop: CASSMPQTGNTEAFF. In DNA, the CDR3 is TGTGCCAGTAGTATGCCCCAGACAGGGAACACTGAAGCTTTCTTT.

The chain employs TRBV30 and TRBJ2-1; a possible D gene is TRBD2 (6 bases). The CDR3 sequence is 12 residues long. The ends were cut back, 1 base at V and 6 bases at J, with 7 bases in the middle. Germline loops: CDR1 GTSNPN, CDR2 SVGIG (reference sequence). In DNA, the CDR3 is TGTGCCTGGAGTGCGGGACTCAATGAGCAGTTCTTC. This translates into CAWSAGLNEQFF.

This chain connects TRBV29-1 to TRBJ2-7, with 7 bases identical to TRBD1. The CDR3 has 14 residues. V lost 6 bases to trimming and J lost 1 base; unmatched junction nucleotides: 9. The germline V gene has CDR1 SQVTM and CDR2 ANQGSEA. In DNA, the CDR3 is TGCAGCGTATGCCGGGACAGCTTTTCCTACGAGCAGTACTTC. It is translated as CSVCRDSFSYEQYF.

This rearrangement joins TRBV5-5 to TRBJ1-1; D is possibly TRBD1 (6 bases). This CDR3 contains 15 residues. CDR1 SGHKS and CDR2 YYEKEE come from the germline V gene (reference sequence). Trimming pared 0 bases from V and 1 base from J, leaving 10 bases between. In nucleotides, the CDR3 is TGTGCCAGCAGCTTGGAGGGGGTTGAGAACACTGAAGCTTTCTTT. Its protein product is CASSLEGVENTEAFF.

The chain uses TRBV7-9 and TRBJ1-2, with D hard to call. The germline V gene encodes CDR1 SEHNR and CDR2 FQNEAQ (reference sequence). The CDR3 sequence is 13 residues long. V was shortened by 5 bases and J by 3 bases, with 10 bases between the two germline ends. CDR3 nucleotide sequence: TGTGCCAGCAGCCCGAGGATTCACTATGGCTACACCTTC. It encodes CASSPRIHYGYTF.

This clonotype appeared a few times. The chain employs TRBV2 and TRBJ2-5, with a possible D match to TRBD1 (6 bases). The CDR3 spans 14 residues. Trimming cost V 8 bases and J 4 bases, with 17 bases left between them. The V gene's germline CDR1 is SNHLY and CDR2 FYNNEI. CDR3 sequence (DNA): TGTGCCAGCGGGGGCATTCGACAAGGAGAGACCCAGTACTTC. The encoded protein is CASGGIRQGETQYF. Full variable domain (missing parts from reference TRBV2 and TRBJ2-5): EPEVTQTPSHQVTQMGQEVILRCVPISNHLYFYWYRQILGQKVEFLVSFYNNEISEKSEIFDDQFSVERPDGSNFTLKIRSTKLEDSAMYFCASGGIRQGETQYFGPGTRLLVL.